Following are 4 T cell receptor beta chains from one sample sequenced in a study of T cell responses to AZD1222 COVID-19 vaccine. Profiled with immunoSEQ multiplex PCR; TCRdb holds only in-frame clones, not every one. The repertoire holds some 120,000 clones, 80% to 90% seen once, with roughly 1.7% in the top ten. The material was peripheral blood, obtained on day 0 of AZD1222 vaccination. The receptors shown here come from an adult in good health.

This clone was counted a single time. The V and J genes are TRBV25-1 and TRBJ1-1; 8 bases match TRBD1. V shed 1 base and J 5 bases; nucleotides not matched to a gene: 12. This CDR3 is 17 amino acids long. Germline V gene lookup returns CDR1 MGHDK and CDR2 SYGVNS. The DNA for the CDR3 is TGTGCCAGCAGTGAATCGCGGGGCCCACAGGGGGGTACTGAAGCTTTCTTT. Translated, it gives CASSESRGPQGGTEAFF. Based on the CDR3 plus reference TRBV25-1 and TRBJ1-1, the full variable domain is EADIYQTPRYLVIGTGKKITLECSQTMGHDKMYWYQQDPGMELHLIHYSYGVNSTEKGDLSSESTVSRIRTEHFPLTLESARPSHTSQYLCASSESRGPQGGTEAFFGQGTRLTVV.

The rearrangement links TRBV11-2 to TRBJ1-4; D is possibly TRBD1 (5 bases). Trimming took off 5 bases at V and 5 bases at J, with 21 bases between the two ends. CDR1 and CDR2 (germline): SGHAT, FQNNGV. CDR3 length: 17 residues. The CDR3 DNA reads TGTGCCAGCAGCGATTTGGTTCGGGAGGGACGGAATGAAAAACTGTTTTTT. It is translated as CASSDLVREGRNEKLFF.

The chain employs TRBV11-3 and TRBJ1-1, with D unclear. This CDR3 is built from 13 residues. Germline V gene lookup returns CDR1 SGHNT and CDR2 YENEEA. Trimming removed 5 bases at V and 2 bases at J, with 9 bases between. The CDR3 loop is CASSLTVNTEAFF. CDR3 bases: TGTGCCAGCAGCCTAACAGTTAACACTGAAGCTTTCTTT.

The chain has TRBV7-2 and TRBJ2-5; TRBD2 agrees at 9 bases. There are 17 residues in the CDR3. The V segment lost 2 bases and the J segment 5 bases; nucleotides outside the gene matches: 12. From germline, CDR1 is SGHTA and CDR2 FQGNSA. This CDR3 is CASSLRGRAAGKETQYF. CDR3 sequence (DNA): TGTGCCAGCAGCTTACGCGGGAGGGCCGCGGGGAAGGAGACCCAGTACTTC.